The 25 T cell receptor beta chains below were found in one sample sequenced in a study of shared clonotypes between healthy human individuals. Produced via immunoSEQ multiplex PCR; TCRdb's table is partial and in-frame only. The sample shows approximately 2.1 million clones, 80% to 95% of them seen only once. Sequenced material: naive CD4+ T cells from PBMCs. Subset denoted: CD45RA+ positively selected. These receptors were collected from a man younger than 35 in good health. Some clones in this sample may be carry-over from other donors' samples.

The chain carries TRBV5-1 and TRBJ2-7; 7 bases are a match to TRBD2. The CDR3 contains 15 residues. Germline-derived CDR1 and CDR2 are SGHRS and YFSETQ. Losses at the gene ends were 2 bases for V and 3 bases for J; bases not matched to a gene: 8. The CDR3: CASSFSISSGYEQYF. CDR3 sequence (DNA): TGCGCCAGCAGCTTCTCCATATCTAGCGGCTACGAGCAGTACTTC.

The chain uses TRBV18 and TRBJ1-1; D unclear. There are 14 residues in the CDR3. CDR1 KGHSH and CDR2 LQKENI come from the germline V gene. Deletions cut 4 bases from V and 1 base from J, with 10 bases between. CDR3 amino acids: CASSQWQTNTEAFF. The CDR3 nucleotides read TGTGCCAGCTCACAATGGCAGACGAACACTGAAGCTTTCTTT.

The gene calls are TRBV14 and TRBJ1-3, with TRBD1 as a possible D gene (6 bases). Trimming left V 2 bases short and J 0 bases short, with 11 bases between. The CDR3 is made up of 16 amino acids. Germline CDR1 SGHDN, CDR2 FVKESK. The CDR3 coding sequence is TGTGCCAGCAGCCAACTCAAGGGGGGCTCTGGAAACACCATATATTTT. Translated, it gives CASSQLKGGSGNTIYF.

The chain links TRBV5-6 to TRBJ2-7; 7 positions agree with TRBD1. The CDR3 sequence is 14 residues long. V was clipped by 2 bases and J by 2 bases; unmatched bases: 4. The V gene's germline CDR1 is SGHDT and CDR2 YYEEEE. This CDR3 is CASSLTGVAYEQYF. The CDR3 region has the DNA TGTGCCAGCAGCTTAACAGGGGTGGCCTACGAGCAGTACTTC.

This clone has only one observation. The CDR3 DNA follows: TGTGCCAGCGGGCTAGCAACCAGCACAGATACGCAGTATTTT. Its protein is CASGLATSTDTQYF. The chain joins TRBV2 to TRBJ2-3; D perhaps matches TRBD2 (5 bases). There are 14 residues in the CDR3. Germline V gene sequence: CDR1 SNHLY, CDR2 FYNNEI. V dropped 8 bases and J dropped 0 bases, with 12 bases sitting between them.

The chain uses TRBV19 and TRBJ2-7; D tentatively fits TRBD1 or TRBD2 (6 bases each). V lost 2 bases and J lost 6, with 20 bases in between. The CDR3 runs 16 residues. Per the germline V gene, CDR1 is LNHDA and CDR2 is SQIVND (reference sequence). CDR3 residues: CASSITAGHGVGEQYF. The CDR3, as DNA: TGTGCCAGTAGTATAACTGCGGGACACGGGGTCGGCGAGCAGTACTTC.

This sequence joins TRBV28 and TRBJ2-7; 7 bases are a match to TRBD1. In germline, CDR1 is MDHEN, CDR2 SYDVKM. The CDR3 extends over 17 amino acids. Trimming at V came to 1 base and at J to 2 bases, leaving 11 bases not matched to a gene. In DNA form, the CDR3 reads TGTGCCAGCAGTTTATCGTATCGGGCAGGGGGTACCTACGAGCAGTACTTC. This sequence encodes CASSLSYRAGGTYEQYF.

The genes are TRBV27 and TRBJ2-5; 7 bases match TRBD1. This CDR3 region has 13 residues. Germline-derived CDR1 and CDR2 are MNHEY and SMNVEV (reference sequence). V gave up 4 bases and J gave up 5 bases; unmatched junction bases: 4. The CDR3 DNA is TGTGCCAGCAGTTCGACAGGGATGGAGACCCAGTACTTC. Amino acids: CASSSTGMETQYF.

This chain connects TRBV6-5 to TRBJ2-5, with 8 bases lining up with TRBD2. The CDR3 has 14 amino acids. Germline lookup yields CDR1 MNHEY and CDR2 SVGAGI. Trimming took 2 bases from V and 2 from J; bases not matched to a gene: 1. Here the CDR3 DNA reads TGTGCCAGCAGTTACGGGACTAGACAAGAGACCCAGTACTTC. This codes for CASSYGTRQETQYF.

This clone occurred once. V gene TRBV29-1 combines with J gene TRBJ2-3; TRBD2 agrees at 8 bases. V lost 7 bases, J lost 0 bases, and 3 bases stayed unmatched. Germline-derived CDR1 and CDR2 are SQVTM and ANQGSEA. The CDR3 is 13 amino acids. CDR3: CSEIAGSTDTQYF. The CDR3 DNA follows: TGCAGCGAGATAGCGGGAAGCACAGATACGCAGTATTTT.

This rearrangement joins TRBV28 to TRBJ1-5, with a tentative D call TRBD1 (5 bases). Trimming left V 8 bases short and J 5 bases short, with 10 bases between. CDR1 MDHEN and CDR2 SYDVKM come from the germline V gene. The CDR3 runs to 12 residues. The CDR3: CASGDRDQPQHF. DNA of the CDR3: TGTGCCAGCGGGGACCGAGATCAGCCCCAGCATTTT.

This chain joins TRBV7-3 and TRBJ2-5; 9 positions agree with TRBD1. The CDR3 runs 16 residues. Germline V gene sequence: CDR1 SGHTA, CDR2 FQGTGA. V dropped 3 bases and J dropped 1; count of bases not matched to a gene: 6. The CDR3 coding sequence is TGTGCCAGCAGCTTCACCGGGACAGGGTCCCAAGAGACCCAGTACTTC. Its protein is CASSFTGTGSQETQYF.

The chain recombines TRBV2 with TRBJ2-7, with D maybe TRBD2 (6 bases). V was clipped by 6 bases and J by 2 bases, with 20 bases between them. The CDR3 covers 16 residues. Germline loops: CDR1 SNHLY, CDR2 FYNNEI. The CDR3 sequence is CASRGGRGADPYEQYF. In DNA, the CDR3 is TGTGCCAGCAGGGGAGGTCGTGGGGCCGACCCCTACGAGCAGTACTTC.

The gene calls are TRBV21-1 and TRBJ2-1; the table's D call TRBD2 went unverified against the DNA. TRBV21-1 is reported as a pseudogene. The CDR3 loop spans 16 amino acids. The CDR3 protein is CASRTLPRGDYNEQFF. DNA for the CDR3: TGTGCCAGCAGGACCCTCCCGCGGGGAGACTACAATGAGCAGTTCTTC.

This chain connects TRBV7-6 to TRBJ2-5; 7 nucleotides align to TRBD2. CDR3 length: 15 amino acids. V was clipped by 5 bases and J by 2 bases; unmatched bases: 8. CDR1 is SGHVS, CDR2 FNYEAQ, per germline. CDR3 amino acids: CASSRLAGPQETQYF. The CDR3 bases are TGTGCCAGCAGCCGATTAGCGGGCCCACAAGAGACCCAGTACTTC.

This sequence joins TRBV7-9 and TRBJ1-2; D ambiguous. Per the germline V gene, CDR1 is SEHNR and CDR2 is FQNEAQ (reference sequence). The length of the CDR3 is 16 residues. V was shortened by 0 bases and J by 1 base, with 12 bases between the two germline ends. The CDR3 spells CASSLAGATLNYGYTF. In DNA, the CDR3 is TGTGCCAGCAGCTTAGCGGGAGCAACCCTTAACTATGGCTACACCTTC.

V is TRBV6-6 and J is TRBJ1-2; no clear D gene. Germline values: CDR1 MNHNY, CDR2 SVGAGI (reference sequence). Trimming removed 8 bases at V and 7 bases at J, with 20 bases between. The CDR3 extends over 14 amino acids. CDR3 sequence: CASLIMGNPLGYTF. The CDR3 DNA is TGTGCCAGCCTCATTATGGGTAATCCGCTTGGCTACACCTTC.

V is TRBV2 and J is TRBJ1-1, with a tentative D call TRBD1 (5 bases). Germline assignment: CDR1 SNHLY and CDR2 FYNNEI. The CDR3 runs to 15 residues. V was cut by 1 base and J by 10 bases, with 19 bases left in between. The CDR3: CASSEDNWGIRGAFF. CDR3 sequence (DNA): TGTGCCAGCAGTGAAGACAATTGGGGGATTAGGGGAGCTTTCTTT.

This clone is a singleton in its sample. The J gene is TRBJ2-7, the V gene TRBV11-2; the match to TRBD1 covers 8 bases. CDR1 is SGHAT and CDR2 is FQNNGV in the germline V gene. With 1 base clipped from V and 6 bases from J, the junction kept 11 bases outside the gene matches. The CDR3 is 16 residues long. The CDR3 bases are TGTGCCAGCAGCTTAGGTCGGGGGACAGGCAGAGGCGAGCAGTACTTC. Translating gives CASSLGRGTGRGEQYF.

CDR3: CASTTGTGTYGYTF. The CDR3 DNA sequence: TGTGCCAGCACTACCGGGACAGGGACCTATGGCTACACCTTC. The genes are TRBV2 and TRBJ1-2; TRBD1 aligns across 9 bases. This CDR3 region has 14 residues. Trimming took 7 bases from V and 4 from J; bases not matched to a gene: 7. Germline CDR1 and CDR2: SNHLY and FYNNEI.

The rearrangement links TRBV15 to TRBJ1-3, with D uncertain. Trimming took off 3 bases at V and 8 bases at J, with 14 bases between the two ends. CDR1 is LNHNV, CDR2 YYDKDF, per germline (reference sequence). The CDR3 loop spans 14 amino acids. The CDR3 spells CATSRRGRVDTIYF. CDR3 coding DNA: TGTGCCACCAGCAGGCGGGGTCGTGTGGACACCATATATTTT.

The chain links TRBV9 to TRBJ1-5; no clear D. Trimming removed 0 bases from V and 5 bases from J, with 6 bases in between. The germline CDR1 and CDR2 sequences are SGDLS and YYNGEE. This CDR3 has 13 residues. The DNA for the CDR3 is TGTGCCAGCAGCGTAGGCGCCGATCAGCCCCAGCATTTT. It translates to CASSVGADQPQHF.

This clone has only a few counts. The chain has TRBV28 and TRBJ2-7; D call uncertain. V was clipped by 2 bases and J by 6 bases, with 2 bases between them. Looked up from germline, CDR1 is MDHEN and CDR2 is SYDVKM. The CDR3 is 10 residues long. CDR3 DNA sequence: TGTGCCAGCAGTTTAGTCGAGCAGTACTTC. Amino acid sequence: CASSLVEQYF.

The V gene is TRBV5-1, the J gene TRBJ2-1, with 8 bases matching TRBD2. The CDR3 covers 15 residues. The germline CDR1 and CDR2 sequences are SGHRS and YFSETQ. Trimming cost V 4 bases and J 9 bases; bases outside gene matches: 12. The CDR3 loop is CASSRMPAGDGEQFF. The DNA for the CDR3 is TGCGCCAGCAGCCGTATGCCAGCGGGAGACGGTGAGCAGTTCTTC.

The chain recombines TRBV5-6 with TRBJ2-1; D is perhaps TRBD2 (6 bases). This CDR3 has 15 amino acids. Germline-derived CDR1 and CDR2 are SGHDT and YYEEEE. Deletions cut 2 bases from V and 7 bases from J, with 16 bases between. The CDR3 sequence is CASSLRGLATNEQFF. The CDR3 DNA reads as TGTGCCAGCAGCTTACGGGGACTGGCTACAAATGAGCAGTTCTTC.